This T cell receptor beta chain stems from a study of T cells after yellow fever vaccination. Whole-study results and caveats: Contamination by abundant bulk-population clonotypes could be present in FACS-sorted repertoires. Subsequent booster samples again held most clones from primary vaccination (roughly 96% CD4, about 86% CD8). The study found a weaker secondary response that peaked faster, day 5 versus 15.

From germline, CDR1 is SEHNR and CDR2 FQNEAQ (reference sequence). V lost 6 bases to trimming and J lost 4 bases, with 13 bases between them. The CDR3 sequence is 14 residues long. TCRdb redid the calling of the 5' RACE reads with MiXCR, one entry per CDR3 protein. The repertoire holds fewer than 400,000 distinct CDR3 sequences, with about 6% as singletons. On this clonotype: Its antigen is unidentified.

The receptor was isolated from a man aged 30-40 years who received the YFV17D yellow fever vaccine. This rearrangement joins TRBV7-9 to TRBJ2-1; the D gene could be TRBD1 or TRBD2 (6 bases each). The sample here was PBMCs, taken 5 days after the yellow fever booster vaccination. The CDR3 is CASRSGAEYNEQFF. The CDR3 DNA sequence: TGTGCCAGCAGGTCGGGGGCGGAGTACAATGAGCAGTTCTTC.